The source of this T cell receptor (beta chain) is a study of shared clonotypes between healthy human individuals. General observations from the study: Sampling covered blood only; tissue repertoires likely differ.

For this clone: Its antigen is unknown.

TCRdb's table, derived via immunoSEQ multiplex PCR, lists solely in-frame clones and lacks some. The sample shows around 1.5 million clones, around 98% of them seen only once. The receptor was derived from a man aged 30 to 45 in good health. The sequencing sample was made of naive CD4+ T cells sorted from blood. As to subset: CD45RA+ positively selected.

CDR3 DNA sequence: TGTGCCAGCTCGCGCCGGGCAGGGCGGGACGAAAAACTGTTTTTT. It translates to CASSRRAGRDEKLFF. The chain is built from TRBV18 and TRBJ1-4; D might be TRBD1 (5 bases). Trimming took off 6 bases at V and 8 bases at J, with 19 bases between the two ends. CDR3 size: 15 residues. Germline V gives CDR1 KGHSH, CDR2 LQKENI.